This T cell receptor (beta chain) is drawn from a study of post-analysis software for immune sequencing data (dated by TCRdb to between 2015 and 2017). About the full investigation: The recorded disease courses included relapsing-remitting, secondary progressive and progressive-relapsing multiple sclerosis, and some patients had no subtype annotation. A subset of samples was prepared in parallel using single-end sample barcoding, then pooled and co-amplified after Illumina adapter ligation. The patient repertoires were compared against 10 to 12 previously published healthy control repertoires obtained from donors aged 6 to 25 years.

The study at large found these results: Strong co-clustering of samples prepared in the same batch was shown by direct clustering with F measure, prompting a batch-effect correction. Compared with controls, multiple sclerosis patients had significantly lower normalized Chao1 diversity, a finding suggesting substantial peripheral T-cell clonal expansion. The multiple sclerosis patient group was slightly younger than the control group.

This clonotype came up many times. Its target antigen remains unknown. The record has no base qualities; no much larger clone is one base away. The method behind the library was PCR. Sequencing took place on an Illumina HiSeq 2500. Unique molecular identifiers were incorporated into TCR beta cDNA libraries to reduce PCR and sequencing biases. Approximately 500,000 cDNA molecules were obtained per 1 to 10 million input T cells, so each molecule approximated one T cell. The same protocol used for the earlier healthy control dataset was applied to prepare and sequence the patient libraries. Within a given batch, samples were prepared together, multiplexed and sequenced on the same HiSeq lane. The study's own analysis went as follows. MIGEC was used to process the raw barcoded reads, and molecular identifier groups with only a single read were discarded before consensus assembly and CDR3 extraction. VDJtools was used for post-analysis of the clonotype tables, with diversity normalized by down-sampling every dataset to the smallest sample size. In repertoire overlap clustering, CDR3 amino acid sequences, but not nucleotide sequences, were matched to correct batch-related cross-sample contamination. The raw public data were reprocessed by TCRdb itself: fastp quality trimming at Q25, MiXCR clonotype calling, in-frame beta chains only. Each CDR3 protein appears once, grouped with its most common genes and DNA. The V and J calls were not made by the authors but by TCRdb's processing. This sample lists about 260,000 distinct CDR3 sequences; 36% were detected once. The ten biggest clones cover around 4.8% of the sample.

TCR beta repertoires were profiled from peripheral blood of about a dozen young patients with multiple sclerosis to demonstrate the VDJtools post-analysis software. Multiple sclerosis patients were children and adolescents aged about 6 to 15 years. The receptor's source is a girl aged 5-17 years with multiple sclerosis. Sequenced input: blood.

CDR3 sequence: CASNPTGGTQYF. The bases read TGTGCCAGCAACCCGACGGGGGGGACCCAGTACTTC. The receptor chain draws on TRBV7-9 and TRBJ2-5, with 7 middle bases fitting TRBD2. Based on the germline V gene (reference sequence), the CDR1 and CDR2 sequences are SEHNR and FQNEAQ. The germline V end is reduced by 7 bases and the J end by 7 bases; junction bases left unmatched: 6. Inclusive of the bounding cysteine and phenylalanine, the CDR3 is 12 residues long. The sequence is cut down to CDR3 DNA, 36 bases in frame from base 1.